This TCR beta chain was sequenced in a study of CD8 T cells in Susac syndrome. The overall study: Patients with Susac syndrome were, at the time of blood collection, therapy-naive, maintained on corticosteroids, or maintained on intravenous immunoglobulin alone. Study-wide findings and caveats: The CD4+ T cell repertoires in Susac syndrome did not show any clonal expansion.

A quantity of about 0.5 to 1 ug RNA underwent reverse transcription using random hexamers. TCR beta CDR3 was amplified by immunoSEQ multiplex PCR. This amplification extended across 54 Vbeta and 13 Jbeta segments. Each CDR3 protein gets one entry after TCRdb re-called the immunoSEQ multiplex PCR reads with MiXCR. Of around 190,000 distinct CDR3 sequences listed, 90% to 95% were seen once; the top ten hold roughly 0.12%. Of note for this clonotype: Its target is unknown.

The CDR3 has 14 residues. The ends lost 2 bases at V and 3 bases at J; junction bases unmatched: 3. Germline assignment: CDR1 LGHDT and CDR2 YNNKEL (reference sequence). The TCR sequence derives from a human donor with Susac syndrome. Sample: CD4+ T cells from PBMCs. The rearrangement uses TRBV3-1 and TRBJ1-1; 7 bases line up with TRBD1. CDR3 in amino acids: CASSQQGVDTEAFF. CDR3 nucleotide sequence: TGTGCCAGCAGCCAACAGGGGGTTGACACTGAAGCTTTCTTT.